The following is a T cell receptor (beta chain) sequence with its context. Its target is unknown. Trimming shortened V by 0 bases and J by 8 bases, and 18 bases separated the two germline ends. The germline V gene has CDR1 SGHRS and CDR2 YFSETQ. The CDR3 extends over 16 amino acids. This sample is drawn from a study of blood T cells in healthy people across ages. Whole-study findings and limits: Per million T cells, the diversity of TCR beta decreased roughly linearly as age advanced. Higher diversity, along with more naive CD4+ cells, distinguished long-lived donors from aged donors.

Primed by a sample-barcoded 5' primer and a J-beta primer mix, a second PCR proceeded for roughly 6 to 12 cycles. TCRdb reprocessed the 5' RACE reads via MiXCR and lists one record per CDR3 protein. The table lists fewer than 700,000 distinct CDR3 sequences, 40% to 50% of them singletons. The J gene is TRBJ2-1, the V gene TRBV5-1; D is tentatively TRBD1 or TRBD2 (5 bases each). Material: blood. This TCR was sampled from a man at least 80 years old in good health. CDR3 region: CASSLGGGAGIYEQFF. DNA for the CDR3: TGCGCCAGCAGCTTGGGAGGTGGGGCCGGGATTTATGAGCAGTTCTTC. Full variable domain (outside the CDR3, taken from reference TRBV5-1 and TRBJ2-1): KAGVTQTPRYLIKTRGQQVTLSCSPISGHRSVSWYQQTPGQGLQFLFEYFSETQRNKGNFPGRFSGRQFSNSRSEMNVSTLELGDSALYLCASSLGGGAGIYEQFFGPGTRLTVL.